The rows below give T cell receptor beta chains drawn from one sample of a study of Ad26.COV2.S vaccination and SARS-CoV-2 variants. Libraries were prepared by immunoSEQ multiplex PCR; TCRdb keeps only in-frame clonotypes and omits some of them. This sample has about 320,000 clones, with around four fifths found just once. The sequencing here drew on peripheral blood, taken in a trial of Ad26.COV2.S vaccine versus placebo. These receptor sequences come from a person aged 18-65 years who received the Ad26.COV2.S COVID-19 vaccine or a placebo. CDR3s include the opening cysteine and the closing phenylalanine or tryptophan. D genes are given only for firm matches. Expanded clones are given a class, and other clones once, few, many or no size at all.

CDR3nt: TGTGCCAGCAGCTTCGGGGGAGAGGAGACCCAGTACTTC; CDR3aa: CASSFGGEETQYF; d_gene: .; j_gene: TRBJ2-5; v_gene: TRBV11-2; abundance: .
CDR3nt: TGTGCCAGCAGCTTAGGCGGGGGATTAGGCAATGAGCAGTTCTTC; CDR3aa: CASSLGGGLGNEQFF; d_gene: TRBD2; j_gene: TRBJ2-1; v_gene: TRBV7-3; abundance: .
CDR3nt: TGTGCCAGCAGCTTAGCAGGGATTTCCTACAATGAGCAGTTCTTC; CDR3aa: CASSLAGISYNEQFF; d_gene: .; j_gene: TRBJ2-1; v_gene: TRBV11-2; abundance: .
CDR3nt: TGTGCCAGCAGTGACGGAACACTGGGAGCTTTCTTT; CDR3aa: CASSDGTLGAFF; d_gene: .; j_gene: TRBJ1-1; v_gene: TRBV6-1; abundance: once
CDR3nt: TGTGCCAGCAGACCAGCGGGGGGGCCCACAGATACGCAGTATTTT; CDR3aa: CASRPAGGPTDTQYF; d_gene: TRBD2; j_gene: TRBJ2-3; v_gene: TRBV2; abundance: .
CDR3nt: TGTGCCAGTACGGTGTCGGGGGTGAGCGATGTCGCTTTCTTT; CDR3aa: CASTVSGVSDVAFF; d_gene: .; j_gene: TRBJ1-1; v_gene: TRBV19; abundance: .
CDR3nt: TGTGCCAGCGAACAGGCGGACCTAGCGAACACCGGGGAGCTGTTTTTT; CDR3aa: CASEQADLANTGELFF; d_gene: .; j_gene: TRBJ2-2; v_gene: TRBV2; abundance: .
CDR3nt: TGTGCCAGTAGTATTCCCGGTCTCCTTGGGGAGACCCAGTACTTC; CDR3aa: CASSIPGLLGETQYF; d_gene: .; j_gene: TRBJ2-5; v_gene: TRBV19; abundance: .
CDR3nt: TGTGCCAGTAGTCCATATGCCAGGTCCGACACTGAAGCTTTCTTT; CDR3aa: CASSPYARSDTEAFF; d_gene: .; j_gene: TRBJ1-1; v_gene: TRBV19; abundance: .
CDR3nt: TGTGCCAGCAGTTACCAGGAGGGACTAGGCAATCAGCCCCAGCATTTT; CDR3aa: CASSYQEGLGNQPQHF; d_gene: .; j_gene: TRBJ1-5; v_gene: TRBV6-2/TRBV6-3; abundance: .
CDR3nt: TGTGCCACGGCCGGGACAGGGGCGGACACCGGGGAGCTGTTTTTT; CDR3aa: CATAGTGADTGELFF; d_gene: TRBD1; j_gene: TRBJ2-2; v_gene: TRBV19; abundance: .
CDR3nt: TGTGCCAGCAGAGAAACTAGCGGGGGGGCACATGAGCAGTTCTTC; CDR3aa: CASRETSGGAHEQFF; d_gene: TRBD2; j_gene: TRBJ2-1; v_gene: TRBV6-4; abundance: many
CDR3nt: TGTGCCAGCACCCCCCAGACAGACCGGGGTTATGGCTACACCTTC; CDR3aa: CASTPQTDRGYGYTF; d_gene: .; j_gene: TRBJ1-2; v_gene: TRBV6-5; abundance: once
CDR3nt: TGTGCCGTGGGTCTGAACACTGAAGCTTTCTTT; CDR3aa: CAVGLNTEAFF; d_gene: .; j_gene: TRBJ1-1; v_gene: TRBV7-9; abundance: .
CDR3nt: TGTGCCAGCAGTGACTGGGGGGTGGAAGAGACCCAGTACTTC; CDR3aa: CASSDWGVEETQYF; d_gene: .; j_gene: TRBJ2-5; v_gene: TRBV6-4; abundance: .
CDR3nt: TGTGCCAGCAGCCGGGACTTACAACTCAGGGGTATGAGTGAGGAGCAGTTCTTC; CDR3aa: CASSRDLQLRGMSEEQFF; d_gene: .; j_gene: TRBJ2-1; v_gene: TRBV11-2; abundance: .
CDR3nt: TGTGCCACCAGTGAGCGGACTAGTGGGGCGGCCCAGTACTTC; CDR3aa: CATSERTSGAAQYF; d_gene: TRBD2; j_gene: TRBJ2-5; v_gene: TRBV24-1; abundance: .
CDR3nt: TGTGCCAGCAGCTTAGAGGCAGGTGATTATGGCTACACCTTC; CDR3aa: CASSLEAGDYGYTF; d_gene: .; j_gene: TRBJ1-2; v_gene: TRBV11-2; abundance: .
CDR3nt: TGTGCCACCAGCAGAGATGGTGGAGCTGAAGCTTTCTTT; CDR3aa: CATSRDGGAEAFF; d_gene: .; j_gene: TRBJ1-1; v_gene: TRBV15; abundance: .
CDR3nt: TGTGCCAGCAGCGGAGCGGGGGGGCCAGGTGATACGCAGTATTTT; CDR3aa: CASSGAGGPGDTQYF; d_gene: TRBD2; j_gene: TRBJ2-3; v_gene: TRBV7-3; abundance: .
CDR3nt: TGCGCCAGCAGCTTCCCGACAGGGGCGGGTACGGGCTTAGCGAACACTGAAGCTTTCTTT; CDR3aa: CASSFPTGAGTGLANTEAFF; d_gene: TRBD1; j_gene: TRBJ1-1; v_gene: TRBV5-1; abundance: .
CDR3nt: TGTGCCAGCAGACGGGCCTTAGGGGGGCGGTACGAGCAGTACTTC; CDR3aa: CASRRALGGRYEQYF; d_gene: .; j_gene: TRBJ2-7; v_gene: TRBV27; abundance: few
CDR3nt: TGTGCCAGCAGTACCCACCTCGAAGCTTTCTTT; CDR3aa: CASSTHLEAFF; d_gene: .; j_gene: TRBJ1-1; v_gene: TRBV6-6; abundance: .
CDR3nt: TGTGCCAGCATTGAACAGTACTCTGGAAACACCATATATTTT; CDR3aa: CASIEQYSGNTIYF; d_gene: .; j_gene: TRBJ1-3; v_gene: TRBV28; abundance: .
CDR3nt: TGTGCCAGCAGTTACTACACCGCGAACACTGAAGCTTTCTTT; CDR3aa: CASSYYTANTEAFF; d_gene: .; j_gene: TRBJ1-1; v_gene: TRBV6-5; abundance: once
CDR3nt: TGTGCCTGGAGTGTAGGTCAGAATAATTCACCCCTCCACTTT; CDR3aa: CAWSVGQNNSPLHF; d_gene: .; j_gene: TRBJ1-6; v_gene: TRBV30; abundance: .
CDR3nt: TGCGCCAGCAGCCAACAGGCAGATCGTGGGAGCCAGCATTTT; CDR3aa: CASSQQADRGSQHF; d_gene: .; j_gene: TRBJ1-5; v_gene: TRBV4-1; abundance: .
CDR3nt: TGTGCCCTGGCGGAGGACACCGGAAGCTCCTACGAGCAGTACTTC; CDR3aa: CALAEDTGSSYEQYF; d_gene: .; j_gene: TRBJ2-7; v_gene: TRBV6-5; abundance: .
CDR3nt: TGTGCCAGCAGCTTAATTAATCGGGGGGTCAAAAACATTCAGTACTTC; CDR3aa: CASSLINRGVKNIQYF; d_gene: TRBD2; j_gene: TRBJ2-4; v_gene: TRBV7-3; abundance: .
CDR3nt: TGTGCCAGCAGCGTGTTCGGCGGGGTGATGACAGATACGCAGTATTTT; CDR3aa: CASSVFGGVMTDTQYF; d_gene: .; j_gene: TRBJ2-3; v_gene: TRBV9; abundance: .
CDR3nt: TGTGCCAGCAGCCCGGGACTAGCGGGGTACAATGAGCAGTTCTTC; CDR3aa: CASSPGLAGYNEQFF; d_gene: TRBD2; j_gene: TRBJ2-1; v_gene: TRBV3-1/TRBV3-2; abundance: .
CDR3nt: TGTGCCAGCAGTTTTCGGGCCACCCTCGAGCAGTACTTC; CDR3aa: CASSFRATLEQYF; d_gene: .; j_gene: TRBJ2-7; v_gene: TRBV6-2/TRBV6-3; abundance: once
CDR3nt: TGTGCCAGCAGCTTAAAGGGTTGGGGCGAAAAACTGTTTTTT; CDR3aa: CASSLKGWGEKLFF; d_gene: .; j_gene: TRBJ1-4; v_gene: TRBV7-9; abundance: .
CDR3nt: TGTGCCAGCAGTGAATCAGCACAGCTCGGGGAGCTGTTTTTT; CDR3aa: CASSESAQLGELFF; d_gene: .; j_gene: TRBJ2-2; v_gene: TRBV6-4; abundance: .
CDR3nt: TGTGCCAGCAGCTTAGGACAGGGATTTAACACTGAAGCTTTCTTT; CDR3aa: CASSLGQGFNTEAFF; d_gene: TRBD1; j_gene: TRBJ1-1; v_gene: TRBV11-3; abundance: few
CDR3nt: TGTGCCAGCAGGGGGACCTATACTGAAAAACTGTTTTTT; CDR3aa: CASRGTYTEKLFF; d_gene: .; j_gene: TRBJ1-4; v_gene: TRBV5-8; abundance: .
CDR3nt: TGTGCCAGCAGCCCAGGGGGCCTCATAATGAACACTGAAGCTTTCTTT; CDR3aa: CASSPGGLIMNTEAFF; d_gene: TRBD1; j_gene: TRBJ1-1; v_gene: TRBV9; abundance: .
CDR3nt: TGCGCCAGCAGCTTGGGGGAGCGGGGGAGCACAGATACGCAGTATTTT; CDR3aa: CASSLGERGSTDTQYF; d_gene: TRBD2; j_gene: TRBJ2-3; v_gene: TRBV5-1; abundance: .
CDR3nt: TGTGCCAGCGTGGGATCCTATAATTCACCCCTCCACTTT; CDR3aa: CASVGSYNSPLHF; d_gene: .; j_gene: TRBJ1-6; v_gene: TRBV6-5; abundance: .
CDR3nt: TGTGCCAGCAGCTCACAGGGTTTTGGTGAATCACCCCTCCACTTT; CDR3aa: CASSSQGFGESPLHF; d_gene: .; j_gene: TRBJ1-6; v_gene: TRBV11-2; abundance: .
CDR3nt: TGCGCCAGCAGCCAACAGGGGATAGGAGGCTACACCTTC; CDR3aa: CASSQQGIGGYTF; d_gene: .; j_gene: TRBJ1-2; v_gene: TRBV4-1; abundance: .
CDR3nt: TGTGCCAGCAGCCGAGGGGGCACTGAAGCTTTCTTT; CDR3aa: CASSRGGTEAFF; d_gene: .; j_gene: TRBJ1-1; v_gene: TRBV7-9; abundance: .
CDR3nt: TGTGCCAGCAGTTTATTTGGTCCACTTGAGGGAGGCAATCAGCCCCAGCATTTT; CDR3aa: CASSLFGPLEGGNQPQHF; d_gene: .; j_gene: TRBJ1-5; v_gene: TRBV27; abundance: .
CDR3nt: TGCAGCGTTGATGATGGCTACACCTTC; CDR3aa: CSVDDGYTF; d_gene: .; j_gene: TRBJ1-2; v_gene: TRBV29-1; abundance: .
CDR3nt: TGTGCCATGGGACGGGGGGGACCCTACGAGCAGTACTTC; CDR3aa: CAMGRGGPYEQYF; d_gene: TRBD2; j_gene: TRBJ2-7; v_gene: TRBV10-3; abundance: .
CDR3nt: TGTGCCAGCAGCTTATATGGTGGGGACACCGGGGAGCTGTTTTTT; CDR3aa: CASSLYGGDTGELFF; d_gene: .; j_gene: TRBJ2-2; v_gene: TRBV7-2; abundance: once
CDR3nt: TGTGCCAGCAGCGCCGGGACAGGGGGCCACGAGCAGTACTTC; CDR3aa: CASSAGTGGHEQYF; d_gene: TRBD1; j_gene: TRBJ2-7; v_gene: TRBV6-5; abundance: .
CDR3nt: TGCAGCGTTGAAGTTCCATCACAGGGCTATGGCTACACCTTC; CDR3aa: CSVEVPSQGYGYTF; d_gene: .; j_gene: TRBJ1-2; v_gene: TRBV29-1; abundance: .
CDR3nt: TGCAGCGTTGCAGGGGGGGACGAGCAGTACTTC; CDR3aa: CSVAGGDEQYF; d_gene: .; j_gene: TRBJ2-7; v_gene: TRBV29-1; abundance: .
CDR3nt: TGTGCCAGCAGCTTACAACAGGGGGGGCCCTACGAGCAGTACTTC; CDR3aa: CASSLQQGGPYEQYF; d_gene: .; j_gene: TRBJ2-7; v_gene: TRBV7-6; abundance: .